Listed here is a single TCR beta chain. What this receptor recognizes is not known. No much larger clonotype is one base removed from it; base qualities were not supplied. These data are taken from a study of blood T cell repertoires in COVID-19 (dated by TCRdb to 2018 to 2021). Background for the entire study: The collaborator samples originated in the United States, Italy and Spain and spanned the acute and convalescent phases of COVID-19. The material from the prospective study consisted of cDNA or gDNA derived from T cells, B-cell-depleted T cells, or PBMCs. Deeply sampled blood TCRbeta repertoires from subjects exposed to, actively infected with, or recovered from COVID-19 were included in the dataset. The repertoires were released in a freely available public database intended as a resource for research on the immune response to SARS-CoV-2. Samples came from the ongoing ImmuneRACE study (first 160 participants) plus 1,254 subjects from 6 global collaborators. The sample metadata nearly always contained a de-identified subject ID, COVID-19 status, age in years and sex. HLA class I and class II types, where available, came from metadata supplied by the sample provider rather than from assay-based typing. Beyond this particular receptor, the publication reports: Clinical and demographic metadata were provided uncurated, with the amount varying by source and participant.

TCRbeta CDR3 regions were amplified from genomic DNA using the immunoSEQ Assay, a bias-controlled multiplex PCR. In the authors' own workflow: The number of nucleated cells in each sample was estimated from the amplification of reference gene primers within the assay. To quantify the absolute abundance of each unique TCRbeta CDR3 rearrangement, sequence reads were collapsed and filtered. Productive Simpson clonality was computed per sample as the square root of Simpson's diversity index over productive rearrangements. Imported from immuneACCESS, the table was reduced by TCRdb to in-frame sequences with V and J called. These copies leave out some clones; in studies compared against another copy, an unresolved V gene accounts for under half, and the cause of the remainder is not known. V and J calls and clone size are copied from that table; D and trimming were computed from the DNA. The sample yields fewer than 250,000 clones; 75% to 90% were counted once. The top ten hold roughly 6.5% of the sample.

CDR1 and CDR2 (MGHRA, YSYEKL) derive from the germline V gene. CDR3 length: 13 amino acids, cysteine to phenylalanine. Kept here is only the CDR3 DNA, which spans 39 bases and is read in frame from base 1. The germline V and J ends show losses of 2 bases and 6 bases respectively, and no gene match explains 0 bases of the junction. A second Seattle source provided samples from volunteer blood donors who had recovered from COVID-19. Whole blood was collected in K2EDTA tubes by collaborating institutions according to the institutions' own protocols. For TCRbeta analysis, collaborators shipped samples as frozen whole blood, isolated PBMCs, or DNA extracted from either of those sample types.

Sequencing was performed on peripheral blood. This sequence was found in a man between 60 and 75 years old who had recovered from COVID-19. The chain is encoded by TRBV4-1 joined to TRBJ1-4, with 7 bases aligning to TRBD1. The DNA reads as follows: TGCGCCAGCAGCCAAAGGGGGCATGAAAAACTGTTTTTT. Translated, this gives CASSQRGHEKLFF.